Presented here are 13 T cell receptor beta chains from one specimen sequenced in a study of immune heterogeneity within non-small cell lung tumors. Bulk tumor genomic DNA was the template, and each sample received 600 to 700 ng. Multiple widely separated biopsies were taken from each primary tumor at surgery. Patients underwent curative surgery for untreated, newly diagnosed non-small cell lung cancer. TCR beta CDR3 was amplified by multiplex PCR using 32 V and 13 J primers. TCRdb recomputed calls from the multiplex PCR reads with MiXCR, one row per CDR3 protein. The data contain more than 3,000 distinct CDR3 sequences, 25% to 30% of them singletons. The sequenced sample consisted of lung tumor tissue. These receptors originate from a man aged 60 to 69 with non-small cell lung cancer.

The J gene is TRBJ2-1, the V gene TRBV3-1; TRBD2 matches 7 bases. CDR3 length equals 13 residues. The germline gives CDR1 LGHDT, CDR2 YNNKEL (reference sequence). V shed 2 bases and J 10 bases; nucleotides not matched to a gene: 5. In DNA form, the CDR3 reads TGTGCCAGCAGCCAATCTTCACTAGCGGAGCAGTTCTTC. Translation: CASSQSSLAEQFF.

Note on this clonotype: A much larger clone lies a single base off, so this may be a read error. The V and J genes are TRBV28 and TRBJ1-3; unclear D gene. Per germline, CDR1 MDHEN and CDR2 SYDVKM. The CDR3 sequence is 14 residues long. The CDR3 loop is CDSSFDRAGNTIYF. DNA for the CDR3: TGTGACAGCAGTTTTGATAGGGCTGGAAACACCATATATTTT.

This clonotype was seen once. The chain uses TRBV12-3 or TRBV12-4 and TRBJ1-5; TRBD1 aligns across 7 bases. The CDR3 runs 14 residues. V lost 9 bases to trimming and J lost 4 bases; unmatched junction nucleotides: 9. The chain's CDR3 is CARSLGQSNQPQHF. Written as DNA, the CDR3 is TGTGCCAGAAGTCTGGGACAGTCAAATCAGCCCCAGCATTTT.

About this clonotype: This may come from a read error, since a much larger clone is one base off. The chain combines TRBV20-1 with TRBJ1-5; D uncertain. The V end lost 3 bases, the J end lost 5 bases, and 8 bases lay between the germline ends. Germline V CDR1 and CDR2: DFQATT, SNEGSKA (reference sequence). The CDR3 is made up of 12 amino acids. The CDR3 spells CSASPPHQPQHF. CDR3 bases: TGCAGTGCTAGTCCCCCCCATCAGCCCCAGCATTTT.

This clonotype has only one observation. The gene calls are TRBV7-9 and TRBJ1-1, with TRBD1 matching 8 bases. Germline V gene data show CDR1 as SEHNR and CDR2 as FQNEAQ (reference sequence). The junction had 12 bases not matched to a gene; V was cut back by 5 bases and J by 7 bases. This CDR3 comprises 15 residues. The CDR3 region is CASSRNQGAYNEAFF. CDR3 nucleotides: TGTGCCAGCAGCCGGAACCAGGGGGCATACAATGAAGCTTTCTTT.

Sample share makes this clonotype medium-sized. CDR3 loop: CASRTGTGYTGANVLTF. The DNA of the CDR3 is TGTGCCAGCAGGACCGGGACAGGGTACACTGGGGCCAACGTCCTGACTTTC. The chain is built from TRBV12-3 or TRBV12-4 and TRBJ2-6; 9 bases line up with TRBD1. Trimming cost V 6 bases and J 2 bases; bases outside gene matches: 8. This CDR3 spans 17 amino acids.

This clonotype was observed a handful of times. The gene calls are TRBV5-1 and TRBJ2-1, with D possibly TRBD2 on 5 matching bases. The CDR3 covers 12 residues. Germline V CDR1 and CDR2: SGHRS, YFSETQ. V was trimmed by 4 bases and J by 12 bases, leaving 14 bases between them. The CDR3 DNA reads TGCGCCAGCAGCGCATCTGACCGGGGGCAGTTCTTC. It is translated as CASSASDRGQFF.

Within the sample, this clonotype is medium-sized (0.01 to 0.1%). The chain uses TRBV5-1 and TRBJ2-7; TRBD2 matches 7 bases. The CDR3 contains 14 residues. CDR1 SGHRS and CDR2 YFSETQ come from the germline V gene. The V gene end was trimmed by 4 bases and the J gene end by 0 bases; junction bases not matched to a gene: 4. CDR3 DNA sequence: TGCGCCAGCAGCCCTAGGGACTACTCCTACGAGCAGTACTTC. It translates to CASSPRDYSYEQYF.

This clonotype is labeled as medium-sized. V usage is TRBV6-1 and J usage is TRBJ2-7; D is perhaps TRBD1 (6 bases). This CDR3 contains 16 residues. Trimming left V 6 bases short and J 2 bases short, with 20 bases between. Germline CDR1 and CDR2: MNHNS and SASEGT. In nucleotides, the CDR3 is TGTGCCAGCAGGCGAACAAGGACAGCAAAGGCCTACGAGCAGTACTTC. Translated: CASRRTRTAKAYEQYF.

This clonotype is categorized as medium-sized (0.01 to 0.1%). The rearrangement links TRBV12-3 or TRBV12-4 to TRBJ2-2, with 10 nucleotides matching TRBD1. This CDR3 contains 15 residues. V trimming: 3 bases; J trimming: 5 bases; junction bases outside the gene matches: 3. DNA of the CDR3: TGTGCCAGCAGTTTGACAGGGGGCTCGACCGGGGAGCTGTTTTTT. It yields the protein CASSLTGGSTGELFF.

With regard to this clonotype: A much larger clone differs from this one at a single base, so this may be a read error. J is TRBJ2-7 and V is TRBV6-2 or TRBV6-3; D possibly uses TRBD1 or TRBD2 (5 bases each). The CDR3 is 13 amino acids. Germline V CDR1 and CDR2: MNHEY, SVGEGT. Trimming cost V 7 bases and J 5 bases, with 15 bases left between them. The CDR3 region has the DNA TGTGCCAGCATTTATCAGGGAGTCGACGAGCAGTACTTC. It encodes CASIYQGVDEQYF.

This clonotype has just a few counts. The chain is built from TRBV6-1 and TRBJ2-1, with TRBD1 matching 8 bases. This CDR3 spans 16 amino acids. The germline V gene encodes CDR1 MNHNS and CDR2 SASEGT. J lost 1 base, V lost 3 bases, and 5 bases had no gene match. The CDR3 loop reads CASSEAGGFSYNEQFF. The CDR3 nucleotides are TGTGCCAGCAGTGAGGCAGGGGGCTTTTCCTACAATGAGCAGTTCTTC.

This chain uses TRBV20-1 with TRBJ2-7; the D gene is possibly TRBD1 (7 bases). V lost 3 bases and J 2 bases, leaving 20 bases between the germline ends. The length of the CDR3 is 16 residues. Germline-derived CDR1 and CDR2 are DFQATT and SNEGSKA (reference sequence). The CDR3 sequence is CSASGTEPSETYEQYF. The CDR3 nucleotides read TGCAGTGCTAGTGGGACAGAGCCTAGCGAGACCTACGAGCAGTACTTC.